This TCR beta chain was captured in a study of blood T cells in healthy people across ages. Primers used in a second PCR of roughly 7 to 12 cycles were a sample-barcoded 5' primer and a J-beta primer mix. TCRdb passed the 5' RACE reads through MiXCR, listing each CDR3 protein once. This table holds 1.5 million or so distinct CDR3 sequences, 42% found once. Trimming left V 6 bases short and J 0 bases short, with 18 bases between. Germline V gene sequence: CDR1 MNHNS, CDR2 SASEGT. The CDR3 has 17 residues. The chain combines TRBV6-1 with TRBJ1-5; D is undetermined. This TCR came from a woman under 30 in good health. Sequencing was done on a sample of blood. CDR3 DNA: TGTGCCAGCAGGCCCCGGTTAGACACATATAGCAATCAGCCCCAGCATTTT. It translates to CASRPRLDTYSNQPQHF.